A selection of T cell receptor beta chains follows, all from one sample in a study of blood T cell dynamics during melanoma immunotherapy. The protocol was immunoSEQ multiplex PCR, while the TCRdb copy is restricted to in-frame clones and leaves out a portion. The repertoire holds roughly 6,100 clones, around nine tenths seen once, with around 12% in the top ten. Sequencing used cell-free DNA from blood, obtained from a patient treated with checkpoint blockade. The receptors come from a human donor with melanoma. The CDR3 runs from the conserved cysteine through the conserved F or W. D genes are given only for firm matches. Not every row has a clone size; where given, it reads once, few, many or a size class.

TRBV19	TRBD2	NA	TRBJ2-4	CASSGVRTSGTYGVQYF	TGTGCCAGTAGTGGAGTCAGGACTAGCGGGACCTATGGGGTTCAGTACTTC
TRBV9	NA	NA	TRBJ2-7	CASSAGGLYEQYF	TGTGCCAGCAGCGCCGGGGGATTATACGAGCAGTACTTC
TRBV7-8	NA	NA	TRBJ1-1	CASRGEVNTEAFF	TGTGCCAGCCGAGGGGAGGTGAACACTGAAGCTTTCTTT
TRBV19	TRBD2	once	TRBJ2-1	CASSIAGISYNEQFF	TGTGCCAGTAGCATAGCGGGGATCTCCTACAATGAGCAGTTCTTC
TRBV30	TRBD1	NA	TRBJ2-7	CAWDRGRRYEQYF	TGTGCTTGGGACAGGGGGCGACGATACGAGCAGTACTTC
TRBV4-2	NA	NA	TRBJ2-1	CASSQELRGGQFF	TGTGCCAGCAGCCAAGAGTTAAGGGGAGGGCAGTTCTTC
TRBV30	TRBD2	NA	TRBJ2-7	CAWSPGLAIEQYF	TGTGCCTGGAGTCCCGGACTAGCGATCGAGCAGTACTTC
TRBV2	TRBD1	NA	TRBJ1-5	CASTWDRVNNQPQHF	TGTGCCAGCACATGGGACAGGGTTAACAATCAGCCCCAGCATTTT
TRBV11-3	TRBD2	NA	TRBJ2-2	CASSPSGRENTGELFF	TGTGCCAGCAGCCCTAGCGGGAGGGAGAACACCGGGGAGCTGTTTTTT
TRBV5-6	NA	NA	TRBJ2-2	CASSNQVGTGELFF	TGTGCCAGCAGCAATCAGGTGGGCACCGGGGAGCTGTTTTTT
TRBV6-5	TRBD1	NA	TRBJ2-3	CASHRGQGVDTQYF	TGTGCCAGCCATCGAGGACAGGGGGTGGATACGCAGTATTTT
TRBV9	NA	few	TRBJ2-3	CASSVGAGTDTQYF	TGTGCCAGCAGCGTAGGAGCGGGCACAGATACGCAGTATTTT
TRBV18	NA	NA	TRBJ1-2	CASSSDGGAAGYTF	TGTGCCAGCTCCTCGGACGGGGGCGCGGCTGGCTACACCTTC
TRBV7-3	NA	NA	TRBJ2-3	CASSFRDGTDTQYF	TGTGCCAGCAGCTTCCGGGACGGCACAGATACGCAGTATTTT
TRBV28	NA	NA	TRBJ1-3	CASSSPPGNTIYF	TGTGCCAGCAGTTCCCCGCCGGGAAACACCATATATTTT
TRBV7-9	TRBD2	NA	TRBJ2-5	CASSRGGYPAGEETQYF	TGTGCCAGCAGCCGAGGGGGGTACCCAGCGGGGGAAGAGACCCAGTACTTC
TRBV2	TRBD1	NA	TRBJ1-1	CASSERTGPEAFF	TGTGCCAGCAGTGAAAGGACAGGGCCTGAAGCTTTCTTT
TRBV5-1	TRBD1	few	TRBJ1-2	CASSSAGGQGYGYTF	TGCGCCAGCAGCTCGGCCGGGGGACAGGGTTATGGCTACACCTTC
TRBV28	TRBD1	NA	TRBJ1-1	CASSLPGQALRTFF	TGTGCCAGCAGCCTCCCGGGACAGGCCCTACGAACTTTCTTT
TRBV18	NA	NA	TRBJ1-4	CASSETTATNEKLFF	TGTGCCAGCTCAGAGACCACTGCAACTAATGAAAAACTGTTTTTT